This T cell receptor beta chain stems from a study of Ad26.COV2.S vaccination and SARS-CoV-2 variants. Across the study: A COV1001 Ad26.COV2.S trial-arm participant provided the sample. Intramuscularly, Ad26.COV2.S was given either once or twice, 56 days apart.

The table came from immunoSEQ multiplex PCR; TCRdb's copy has only in-frame clones and leaves some out. The repertoire holds about 680,000 clones, with roughly 90% as singletons. Overall study findings and caveats: Possible underestimation of total T cell responses by the TCR breadth and depth analyses was noted. While placebo recipients had lower spike-specific TCR breadth, vaccine recipients had more.

The treatment here: 15 to 20 received Ad26.COV2.S at low or high dose, single or two shots; about 5 received placebo; per-sample allocation not given. Sampling was done on day 63 after the first vaccine or placebo injection. The CDR3 has 12 amino acids. Germline CDR1 and CDR2: SEHNR and FQNEAQ (reference sequence). V lost 5 bases and J 5 bases, leaving 7 bases between the germline ends. Turning to this clone: No antigen is known for it.

The source material was peripheral blood, sampled in a trial of Ad26.COV2.S vaccine versus placebo. This receptor was identified in a person aged 18-60 years who received the Ad26.COV2.S COVID-19 vaccine or a placebo. The V call is TRBV7-9, the J call TRBJ2-1, with D unresolved. The CDR3 reads CASSLPNNEQFF. For the CDR3, the DNA is TGTGCCAGCAGCCTCCCGAACAATGAGCAGTTCTTC.